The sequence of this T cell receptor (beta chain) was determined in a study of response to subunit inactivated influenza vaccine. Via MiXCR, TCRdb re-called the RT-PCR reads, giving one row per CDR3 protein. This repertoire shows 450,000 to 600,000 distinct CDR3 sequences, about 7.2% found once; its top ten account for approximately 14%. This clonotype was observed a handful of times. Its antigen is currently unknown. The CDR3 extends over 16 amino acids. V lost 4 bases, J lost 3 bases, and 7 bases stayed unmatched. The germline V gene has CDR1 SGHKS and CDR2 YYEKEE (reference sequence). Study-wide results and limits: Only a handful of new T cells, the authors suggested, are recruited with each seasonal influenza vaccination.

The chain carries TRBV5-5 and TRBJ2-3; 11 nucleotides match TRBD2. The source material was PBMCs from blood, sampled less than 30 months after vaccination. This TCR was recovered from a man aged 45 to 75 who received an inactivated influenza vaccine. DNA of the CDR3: TGTGCCAGCAGCACTAGCGGGGGCCTAGCAACAGATACGCAGTATTTT. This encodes CASSTSGGLATDTQYF.